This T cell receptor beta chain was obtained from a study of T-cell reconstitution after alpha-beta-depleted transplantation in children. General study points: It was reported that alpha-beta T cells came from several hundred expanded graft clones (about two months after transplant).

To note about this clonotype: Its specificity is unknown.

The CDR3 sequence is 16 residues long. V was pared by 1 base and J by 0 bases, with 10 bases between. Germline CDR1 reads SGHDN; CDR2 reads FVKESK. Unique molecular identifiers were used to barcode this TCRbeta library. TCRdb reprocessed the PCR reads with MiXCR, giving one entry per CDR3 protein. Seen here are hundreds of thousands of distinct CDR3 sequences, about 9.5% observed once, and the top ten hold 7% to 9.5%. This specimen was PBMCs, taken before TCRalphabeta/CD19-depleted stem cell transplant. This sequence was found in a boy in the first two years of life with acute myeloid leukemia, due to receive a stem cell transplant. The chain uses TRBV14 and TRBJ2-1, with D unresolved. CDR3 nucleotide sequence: TGTGCCAGCAGCCAAGTGGGCAGCTTCTCCTACAATGAGCAGTTCTTC. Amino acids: CASSQVGSFSYNEQFF.